These T cell receptor beta chains were read from a single sample in a study of Tregs in tolerant kidney transplant recipients. The method was immunoSEQ multiplex PCR; TCRdb's version includes in-frame clones alone and lacks a portion of them. Of some 69,000 clones listed, about four fifths are singletons. Input material: CD4+ T cells from blood. These receptor sequences come from a human donor in good health. Each CDR3 is given with its conserved first and last residue. A D gene is named only where the DNA matches it firmly. Expanded clones get a size class; other rows say once, few or many, or leave the size out.

>.|few|TRBJ1-2|TRBV10-2
CASLRQVNGYTF
TGCGCCAGTCTTCGGCAGGTCAATGGCTACACCTTC
>.|.|TRBJ1-1|TRBV7-2
CASSLGRLAEAFF
TGTGCCAGCAGCTTAGGCAGGTTGGCTGAAGCTTTCTTT
>.|.|TRBJ1-5|TRBV4-3
CASSQGFRQPQHF
TGCGCCAGCAGCCAAGGGTTTCGTCAGCCCCAGCATTTT
>TRBD2|.|TRBJ2-5|TRBV6-1
CASSEMRRGKGLAGRQETQYF
TGTGCCAGCAGTGAAATGAGAAGGGGGAAAGGACTAGCGGGCCGCCAAGAGACCCAGTACTTC
>.|.|TRBJ2-5|TRBV21-1
CASSNPPLAGGPLTETQYF
TGTGCCAGCAGCAACCCCCCCCTCGCGGGAGGGCCTCTAACTGAGACCCAGTACTTC
>.|.|TRBJ1-3|TRBV9
CASSVGGNSGNTIYF
TGTGCCAGCAGCGTAGGAGGGAACTCTGGAAACACCATATATTTT
>.|.|TRBJ2-7|TRBV27
CASSPPGLTSGEQYF
TGTGCCAGCAGTCCACCGGGCCTTACTTCGGGGGAGCAGTACTTC
>.|.|TRBJ1-6|TRBV5-1
CASSQGLSSYNSPLHF
TGCGCCAGCAGCCAGGGACTGAGCTCCTATAATTCACCCCTCCACTTT
>.|.|TRBJ2-7|TRBV19
CASRDFRSGEQYF
TGTGCCAGTCGCGACTTCCGATCGGGCGAGCAGTACTTC
>.|.|TRBJ1-2|TRBV19
CASTWGISNYGYTF
TGTGCCAGTACCTGGGGGATCTCGAACTATGGCTACACCTTC
>.|.|TRBJ1-5|TRBV6-1
CASTGGLHF
TGTGCCAGCACGGGAGGGTTGCATTTT
>TRBD2|.|TRBJ2-3|TRBV2
CARTGGDFLSTDTQYF
TGTGCCAGGACGGGAGGGGACTTTCTTAGCACAGATACGCAGTATTTT
>.|.|TRBJ2-7|TRBV11-2
CASSLDFRVFYEQYF
TGTGCCAGCAGCTTAGACTTCAGGGTCTTCTACGAGCAGTACTTC
>TRBD1|.|TRBJ1-1|TRBV27
CASTRTGRVNTEAFF
TGTGCCAGCACTCGGACAGGGAGGGTCAACACTGAAGCTTTCTTT
>.|.|TRBJ1-5|TRBV19
CASSADNQPQHF
TGTGCCAGTAGTGCCGACAATCAGCCCCAGCATTTT
>TRBD1|.|TRBJ1-5|TRBV19
CASSRQGDSNQPQHF
TGTGCCAGTAGCCGACAGGGGGACAGCAATCAGCCCCAGCATTTT
>.|.|TRBJ2-2|TRBV9
CASSLAGELFF
TGTGCCAGCAGCCTCGCCGGGGAGCTGTTTTTT
>.|.|TRBJ2-7|TRBV28
CASSQAALNSYEQYF
TGTGCCAGCAGCCAGGCCGCTTTAAACTCCTACGAGCAGTACTTC
>TRBD1|once|TRBJ1-5|TRBV5-4
CASSLAGAGGNQPQHF
TGTGCCAGCAGCTTGGCCGGGGCAGGGGGGAATCAGCCCCAGCATTTT
>.|.|TRBJ1-5|TRBV29-1
CSVLTGINQPQHF
TGCAGCGTCCTTACGGGTATCAATCAGCCCCAGCATTTT
>TRBD1|.|TRBJ2-7|TRBV6-1
CASSADRVFEIF
TGTGCCAGCAGTGCCGACAGGGTATTCGAGATATTC
>.|.|TRBJ1-3|TRBV30
CAWGTGSSGNTIYF
TGTGCCTGGGGTACAGGGAGCTCTGGAAACACCATATATTTT
>TRBD2|.|TRBJ2-7|TRBV7-6
CASSLSRGDEQYF
TGTGCCAGCAGCCTCTCACGGGGGGACGAGCAGTACTTC
>.|.|TRBJ1-2|TRBV10-3
CAIMSQDSNGYTF
TGTGCCATCATGTCTCAGGACTCGAATGGCTACACCTTC
>TRBD1|.|TRBJ1-2|TRBV4-1
CASSQDRTGHGYTF
TGCGCCAGCAGCCAAGATCGGACAGGCCATGGCTACACCTTC
>.|.|TRBJ1-4|TRBV2
CASSRMARNEKLFF
TGTGCCAGCAGCCGAATGGCCCGTAATGAAAAACTGTTTTTT
>TRBD1|.|TRBJ1-5|TRBV2
CASSRGPGTGVFQPQHF
TGTGCCAGCAGTCGAGGTCCGGGGACAGGGGTTTTTCAGCCCCAGCATTTT
>.|.|TRBJ2-1|TRBV7-9
CASSLAGGVNEQFF
TGTGCCAGCAGCTTAGCAGGAGGGGTGAATGAGCAGTTCTTC
>.|.|TRBJ1-2|TRBV14
CASSTVGNNYGYTF
TGTGCCAGCAGCACAGTAGGGAATAACTATGGCTACACCTTC
>.|.|TRBJ2-5|TRBV7-9
CASSLRPHFQETQYF
TGTGCCAGCAGCTTACGTCCACACTTCCAAGAGACCCAGTACTTC
>TRBD2|.|TRBJ2-7|TRBV18
CASPREDPGRSSYEQYF
TGTGCCAGCCCCAGGGAGGACCCCGGGAGGAGCTCCTACGAGCAGTACTTC
>.|.|TRBJ1-5|TRBV4-1
CASSQPDRPNQPQHF
TGCGCCAGCAGCCAACCCGACAGACCCAATCAGCCCCAGCATTTT
>.|.|TRBJ2-1|TRBV2
CASSEITPIYNEQFF
TGTGCCAGCAGTGAGATTACCCCGATCTACAATGAGCAGTTCTTC
>.|.|TRBJ1-1|TRBV6-5
CASSSRDTEAFF
TGTGCCAGCAGTTCCAGGGACACTGAAGCTTTCTTT
>.|.|TRBJ1-3|TRBV4-1
CASSQEPVTSSGNTIYF
TGCGCCAGCAGCCAAGAACCGGTCACGAGCTCTGGAAACACCATATATTTT
>.|.|TRBJ2-1|TRBV7-6
CASSPLPGGINEQFF
TGTGCCAGCAGCCCTCTACCGGGCGGTATCAATGAGCAGTTCTTC
>.|.|TRBJ2-3|TRBV4-3
CASSQGQRSTDTQYF
TGCGCCAGCAGCCAAGGCCAGCGGAGCACAGATACGCAGTATTTT
>.|.|TRBJ2-7|TRBV5-6
CASSGGPDGYEQYF
TGTGCCAGCAGCGGGGGACCTGACGGGTACGAGCAGTACTTC
>.|few|TRBJ2-7|TRBV7-3
CASSLSAEQYF
TGTGCCAGCAGCTTATCTGCCGAGCAGTACTTC
>.|.|TRBJ2-4|TRBV6-6
CASSYRGDIQYF
TGTGCCAGCAGTTACAGGGGAGACATTCAGTACTTC
>.|.|TRBJ2-1|TRBV19
CASSRGIYNEQFF
TGTGCCAGTAGTAGGGGGATCTACAATGAGCAGTTCTTC
>.|.|TRBJ1-2|TRBV6-5
CASESGGGYTF
TGTGCCAGCGAATCCGGAGGTGGCTACACCTTC
>.|.|TRBJ1-3|TRBV30
CAWDISGNTIYF
TGTGCCTGGGACATCTCTGGAAACACCATATATTTT
>TRBD2|.|TRBJ2-7|TRBV5-1
CASSLSPSGTTYEQYF
TGCGCCAGCAGCTTATCTCCTAGCGGGACCACCTACGAGCAGTACTTC
>TRBD2|.|TRBJ2-5|TRBV18
CASSDGGAIRTQYF
TGTGCCAGCTCAGACGGGGGGGCCATTAGGACCCAGTACTTC
>.|.|TRBJ1-3|TRBV30
CASGNSGNTIYF
TGTGCCTCCGGGAACTCTGGAAACACCATATATTTT
>.|once|TRBJ1-1|TRBV6-5
CASRGTEAFF
TGTGCCAGCAGGGGCACTGAAGCTTTCTTT
>TRBD1|.|TRBJ1-2|TRBV5-7
CASSFRDRGRGYGYTF
TGTGCCAGCAGCTTCCGGGACAGGGGGCGCGGCTATGGCTACACCTTC
>.|.|TRBJ1-5|TRBV9
CASPSVRQPQHF
TGTGCCAGCCCGAGTGTCAGACAGCCCCAGCATTTT
>TRBD2|.|TRBJ2-5|TRBV29-1
CSAASGEETQYF
TGCAGCGCTGCTAGCGGGGAAGAGACCCAGTACTTC
>.|.|TRBJ2-3|TRBV7-9
CASSLWADTQYF
TGTGCCAGCAGCTTATGGGCAGATACGCAGTATTTT
>.|.|TRBJ1-2|TRBV5-1
CASSNGLGGTNYGYTF
TGCGCCAGCAGCAATGGTTTAGGGGGAACTAACTATGGCTACACCTTC
>.|.|TRBJ2-3|TRBV4-1
CASSQAGGTDTQYF
TGCGCCAGCAGCCAAGCGGGGGGCACAGATACGCAGTATTTT
>TRBD2|.|TRBJ2-5|TRBV5-4
CASSSTAGVGETQYF
TGTGCCAGCAGCTCCACAGCGGGAGTCGGAGAGACCCAGTACTTC